This T cell receptor (beta chain) was found in a study of T cells in Graves' hyperthyroidism and ophthalmopathy. Per germline, CDR1 DFQATT and CDR2 SNEGSKA (reference sequence). V trimming: 0 bases; J trimming: 0 bases; junction bases outside the gene matches: 5. The CDR3 consists of 15 residues. Newly diagnosed hyperthyroidism patients aged 18 to 65 years had disease lasting under 2 months. Clinical symptoms, serum thyroxine, TRAb, thyroid ultrasound and orbital computed tomography informed diagnoses. This clonotype was detected ten times or more. RNA transcripts yielded amplified TCR beta CDR3 regions. First-round RT-PCR with HTBI primers amplified the TCR CDR3 region. MiXCR was run by TCRdb on the multiplex PCR reads, yielding one entry per CDR3 protein. The sample yields around 350,000 distinct CDR3 sequences, roughly 25% seen once.

The chain employs TRBV20-1 and TRBJ2-7; 7 nucleotides match TRBD2. Sequences were obtained from blood. The sequence was collected from a man aged 50-60 years with Graves' hyperthyroidism. In nucleotides, the CDR3 is TGCAGTGCTAGAGATCCTAGCGGAAGCTCCTACGAGCAGTACTTC. Translation: CSARDPSGSSYEQYF.